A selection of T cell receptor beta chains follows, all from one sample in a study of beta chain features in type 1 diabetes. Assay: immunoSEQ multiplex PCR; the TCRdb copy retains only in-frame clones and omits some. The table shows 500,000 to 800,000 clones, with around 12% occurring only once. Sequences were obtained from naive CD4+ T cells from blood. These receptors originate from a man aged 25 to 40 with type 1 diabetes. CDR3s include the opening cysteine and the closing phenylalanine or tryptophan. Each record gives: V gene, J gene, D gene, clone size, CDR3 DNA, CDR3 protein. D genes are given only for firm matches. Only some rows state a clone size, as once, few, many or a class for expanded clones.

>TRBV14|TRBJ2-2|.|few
TGTGCCAGCAGCCAAGCTCCCGGGTGGGGAACCGGGGAGCTGTTTTTT
CASSQAPGWGTGELFF
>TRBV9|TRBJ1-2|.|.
TGTGCCAGCAGCACGGCCCTACCTATAGATGGCTACACCTTC
CASSTALPIDGYTF
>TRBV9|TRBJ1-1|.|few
TGTGCCAGCAGCGTAAGGAGTCTGAACACTGAAGCTTTCTTT
CASSVRSLNTEAFF
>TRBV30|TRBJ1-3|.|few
TGTGCCTGGAGTTGGGGTAGCTCTGGAAACACCATATATTTT
CAWSWGSSGNTIYF
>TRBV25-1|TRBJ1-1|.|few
TGTGCCAGCAGTGGGTACATGAACACTGAAGCTTTCTTT
CASSGYMNTEAFF
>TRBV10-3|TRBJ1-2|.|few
TGTGCCATCAGTGAGTTGAACTATGGCTACACCTTC
CAISELNYGYTF
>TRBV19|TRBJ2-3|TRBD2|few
TGTGCCAGCATCGGGACTAGCGGGGGGGCGGGCCCAGATACGCAGTATTTT
CASIGTSGGAGPDTQYF
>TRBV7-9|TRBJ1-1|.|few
TGTGCCAGCATAACCCAGGGAACCACTGAAGCTTTCTTT
CASITQGTTEAFF
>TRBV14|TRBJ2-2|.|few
TGTGCCAGCAGCCAAGACCTGGGACACAACACCGGGGAGCTGTTTTTT
CASSQDLGHNTGELFF
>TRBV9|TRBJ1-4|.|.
TGTGCCAGCAGCCAAGACGGGTCGGTGAAAAAACTGTTTTTT
CASSQDGSVKKLFF
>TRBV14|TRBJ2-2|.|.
TGTGCCAGCAGCCAAATTTCCGGGTACACCGGGGAGCTGTTTTTT
CASSQISGYTGELFF
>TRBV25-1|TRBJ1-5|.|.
TGTGCCAGCAGTGCAGGGGAAAGTCAGCCCCAGCATTTT
CASSAGESQPQHF
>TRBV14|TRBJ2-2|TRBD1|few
TGTGCCAGCAGCCCACAGGGGTCCGGGGAGCTGTTTTTT
CASSPQGSGELFF
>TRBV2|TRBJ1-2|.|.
TGTGCCAGCAGTGAAGCGCTTCAAGGGGTGGCTGGCTACACCTTC
CASSEALQGVAGYTF
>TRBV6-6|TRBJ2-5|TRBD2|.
TGTGCCAGCAGTTACTCAGGGACTAGCGGGGGGGAGACCCAGTACTTC
CASSYSGTSGGETQYF
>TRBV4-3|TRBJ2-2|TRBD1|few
TGCGCCAGCAGCCAACTTCAGGGGACAGGGGGGAACACCGGGGAGCTGTTTTTT
CASSQLQGTGGNTGELFF
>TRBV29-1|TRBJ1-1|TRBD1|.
TGCAGCGTGGGGACAGGACACACTGAAGCTTTCTTT
CSVGTGHTEAFF